Below are 12 T cell receptor beta chains sequenced from a single sample in a study of T cells after yellow fever vaccination. Using its own MiXCR run on the 5' RACE reads, TCRdb lists one record per CDR3 protein. The sample consists of about 350,000 distinct CDR3 sequences, roughly 8% of them appearing once. The sample consisted of PBMCs, taken about 41 days after the first yellow fever vaccination. Every receptor here comes from a man younger than 35 who received the YFV17D yellow fever vaccine.

The chain links TRBV25-1 to TRBJ2-2, with D possibly called TRBD1 or TRBD2 (7 bases each). V dropped 10 bases and J dropped 2 bases, with 20 bases sitting between them. The germline gives CDR1 MGHDK, CDR2 SYGVNS. The CDR3 length is 16 residues. In DNA form, the CDR3 reads TGTGCCACCCAGGGGAGGGGGCGACTCAACACCGGGGAGCTGTTTTTT. It is translated as CATQGRGRLNTGELFF.

This clonotype was found a few times. The V and J genes are TRBV7-8 and TRBJ2-5; TRBD2 aligns across 9 bases. V lost 5 bases, J lost 1 base, and 14 bases stayed unmatched. Germline V gives CDR1 SGHVS, CDR2 FQNEAQ. The CDR3 totals 18 residues. The CDR3 DNA reads TGTGCCAGCAGCCTTCGTGGGTTTGGAGCGGGGGGCCAAGAGACCCAGTACTTC. Protein sequence: CASSLRGFGAGGQETQYF.

Worth noting for this clonotype: Relative to the germline gene, one junction end is altered; a read error may explain this. The rearrangement links TRBV7-7 to TRBJ2-1; D is perhaps TRBD1 (5 bases). This CDR3 comprises 13 residues. CDR1 is SSHAT and CDR2 is FNYEAQ in the germline V gene (reference sequence). The CDR3 nucleotides read TGTGCTAGCAGCTGGTCCGCAGGGAACGAGCAGTTCTTC. Protein sequence: CASSWSAGNEQFF.

This clonotype was recorded a few times. The V call is TRBV7-2, the J call TRBJ2-2, with a possible D match to TRBD1 (5 bases). The germline V gene has CDR1 SGHTA and CDR2 FQGNSA. Trimming took 2 bases from V and 0 from J, leaving 7 bases between them. This CDR3 comprises 15 residues. The CDR3 region has the DNA TGTGCCAGCAGCTTATCAGGGCCGAACACCGGGGAGCTGTTTTTT. This codes for CASSLSGPNTGELFF.

The chain combines TRBV3-1 with TRBJ1-1; D unresolved. The ends were cut back, 4 bases at V and 2 bases at J, with 11 bases in the middle. The CDR3 is 14 residues long. Per the germline V gene, CDR1 is LGHDT and CDR2 is YNNKEL (reference sequence). CDR3 nucleotide sequence: TGTGCCAGCAGCCGCCTGGACCTAAACACTGAAGCTTTCTTT. This sequence encodes CASSRLDLNTEAFF.

This sequence joins TRBV12-3 or TRBV12-4 and TRBJ1-6; D may be TRBD1 (5 bases). Trimming cost V 5 bases and J 9 bases, with 11 bases left between them. This CDR3 has 13 amino acids. The CDR3 DNA is TGTGCCAGCAGTAAAGGGACCATTTCACCCCTCCACTTT. This codes for CASSKGTISPLHF.

There are many counts of this clonotype. J is TRBJ1-1 and V is TRBV4-3; no firm D call. Germline CDR1 reads LGHNA; CDR2 reads YSLEER. V was pared by 0 bases and J by 5 bases, with 10 bases between. The length of the CDR3 is 14 residues. The DNA of the CDR3 is TGCGCCAGCAGCCAAGAACACGGAGGGACTGAAGCTTTCTTT. The encoded protein is CASSQEHGGTEAFF.

This clonotype was observed a few times. V gene TRBV20-1 combines with J gene TRBJ2-3; 7 bases match TRBD2. Germline V CDR1 and CDR2: DFQATT, SNEGSKA (reference sequence). CDR3 length equals 14 residues. The V gene end was trimmed by 3 bases and the J gene end by 4 bases; junction bases not matched to a gene: 7. CDR3 nucleotide sequence: TGCAGTGCTAGCAAGTTCCGGGGGGCAGATACGCAGTATTTT. It specifies CSASKFRGADTQYF.

The rearrangement links TRBV27 to TRBJ2-2; 7 bases line up with TRBD2. The V and J ends lost 7 bases and 6 bases, in that order; junction bases with no gene match: 8. Looked up from germline, CDR1 is MNHEY and CDR2 is SMNVEV (reference sequence). CDR3 length: 14 residues. The DNA of the CDR3 is TGTGCCAGCAAATACGGGGGGATCGCCGGGGAGCTGTTTTTT. It codes for CASKYGGIAGELFF.

The table lists this clonotype with many counts. This chain connects TRBV7-2 to TRBJ1-5; D unclear. This CDR3 spans 12 amino acids. CDR1 is SGHTA, CDR2 FQGNSA, per germline. V lost 8 bases to trimming and J lost 3 bases, with 8 bases between them. The DNA of the CDR3 is TGTGCCAGCGGTAGCTACAATCAGCCCCAGCATTTT. It translates to CASGSYNQPQHF.

V usage is TRBV12-3 or TRBV12-4 and J usage is TRBJ1-1; possibly TRBD1 for D (6 bases). Trimming shortened V by 8 bases and J by 0 bases, and 10 bases separated the two germline ends. The CDR3 length is 13 residues. CDR3 DNA: TGTGCCAGCTTCGGGGGCCTGAACACTGAAGCTTTCTTT. Protein product: CASFGGLNTEAFF.

The rearrangement joins TRBV25-1 to TRBJ1-2; D not certain. Per the germline V gene, CDR1 is MGHDK and CDR2 is SYGVNS. This CDR3 is built from 14 residues. V lost 0 bases to trimming and J lost 2 bases, with 7 bases between them. As DNA, the CDR3 is TGTGCCAGCAGTGAATACGGCTCAAACTATGGCTACACCTTC. Protein product: CASSEYGSNYGYTF.